The 22 T cell receptor beta chains reported below all come from one sample, sequenced in a study of shared clonotypes between healthy human individuals. The data were produced by immunoSEQ multiplex PCR, yet TCRdb's version contains in-frame clones alone and is incomplete. The sample consists of about 2 million clones, about 95% of them appearing once. Sequencing used naive CD4+ T cells sorted from blood. Regarding subset: CD45RA+ positively selected. All receptors come from a man aged 18 to 30 in good health.

V and J are TRBV10-3 and TRBJ2-1, with a tentative D call TRBD1 (6 bases). The V end was cut by 6 bases, the J end by 8 bases, with 17 bases between. The CDR3 extends over 14 amino acids. Germline V lookup: CDR1 ENHRY, CDR2 SYGVKD. The CDR3 DNA sequence: TGTGCCATCAGACAGGGCCCCCTCCGGGATGAGCAGTTCTTC. Protein sequence: CAIRQGPLRDEQFF.

V and J are TRBV5-4 and TRBJ2-2; 11 positions agree with TRBD2. CDR1 is SGHNT, CDR2 YYREEE, per germline (reference sequence). The CDR3 is 17 amino acids. J lost 1 base, V lost 0 bases, and 2 bases had no gene match. The CDR3 protein is CASSLGGLAGNTGELFF. Written as DNA, the CDR3 is TGTGCCAGCAGCTTGGGAGGACTAGCGGGGAACACCGGGGAGCTGTTTTTT.

The chain joins TRBV27 to TRBJ1-1; 8 nucleotides line up with TRBD1. Germline V CDR1 and CDR2: MNHEY, SMNVEV (reference sequence). After removal of 5 bases from V and 3 bases from J, the junction contained 8 bases not matched to a gene. The CDR3 is made up of 15 amino acids. The CDR3 sequence is CASSPRTGWDTEAFF. DNA for the CDR3: TGTGCCAGCAGTCCGAGGACAGGGTGGGACACTGAAGCTTTCTTT.

This sequence joins TRBV5-6 and TRBJ1-6; D is ambiguous. CDR3 length: 13 residues. The V gene lost 1 base and the J gene lost 5 bases, with 4 bases spanning the gap. Germline-derived CDR1 and CDR2 are SGHDT and YYEEEE. This CDR3 reads CASSLRDNSPLHF. In DNA, the CDR3 is TGTGCCAGCAGCTTGAGGGATAATTCACCCCTCCACTTT. The entire variable domain, with the rest obtained from reference TRBV5-6 and TRBJ1-6, is as follows: DAGVTQSPTHLIKTRGQQVTLRCSPKSGHDTVSWYQQALGQGPQFIFQYYEEEERQRGNFPDRFSGHQFPNYSSELNVNALLLGDSALYLCASSLRDNSPLHFGNGTRLTVT.

The chain joins TRBV14 to TRBJ2-2, with TRBD2 matching 13 bases. V shed 4 bases and J 3 bases; nucleotides not matched to a gene: 2. The CDR3 contains 16 residues. The germline CDR1 and CDR2 sequences are SGHDN and FVKESK. CDR3 nucleotides: TGTGCCAGCAGCCGAGGACTAGCGGGAGACACCGGGGAGCTGTTTTTT. It is translated as CASSRGLAGDTGELFF.

This chain joins TRBV7-2 and TRBJ2-3; no clear D. Trimming removed 2 bases at V and 10 bases at J, with 7 bases between. There are 11 residues in the CDR3. Germline V CDR1 and CDR2: SGHTA, FQGNSA. CDR3 nucleotides: TGTGCCAGCAGCTTAATCCGGGCGCAGTATTTT. It codes for CASSLIRAQYF.

The chain employs TRBV9 and TRBJ2-7, with TRBD1 matching 7 bases. Unmatched junction bases numbered 10, after V lost 4 bases and J lost 6 bases. Germline V gene sequence: CDR1 SGDLS, CDR2 YYNGEE. The CDR3 is made up of 14 amino acids. CDR3 region: CASSPGTAFSEQYF. The CDR3, as DNA: TGTGCCAGCAGCCCCGGGACAGCTTTTAGCGAGCAGTACTTC.

V usage is TRBV30 and J usage is TRBJ2-5; D may correspond to TRBD1 or TRBD2 (5 bases each). Germline CDR1 and CDR2: GTSNPN and SVGIG (reference sequence). CDR3 length: 12 residues. The V end was cut by 4 bases, the J end by 3 bases, with 9 bases between. CDR3 amino acids: CAWNQGEETQYF. In nucleotides, the CDR3 is TGTGCCTGGAATCAGGGAGAAGAGACCCAGTACTTC.

V and J are TRBV6-6 and TRBJ1-6, with 7 nucleotides matching TRBD1. The CDR3 runs to 14 residues. Germline lookup yields CDR1 MNHNY and CDR2 SVGAGI (reference sequence). Trimming cost V 7 bases and J 7 bases; bases outside gene matches: 7. CDR3 sequence reads: CASTNPQGNSPLHF. DNA for the CDR3: TGTGCCAGCACCAACCCACAGGGGAATTCACCCCTCCACTTT.

In this sample, this clone turned up once. The J gene is TRBJ1-2, the V gene TRBV30, with D perhaps TRBD1 (5 bases). The V gene's germline CDR1 is GTSNPN and CDR2 SVGIG (reference sequence). The CDR3 consists of 13 residues. V lost 4 bases and J 6 bases, leaving 15 bases between the germline ends. As DNA, the CDR3 is TGTGCCTGGAATCTAGGAGGGGACCATGGCTACACCTTC. Its protein is CAWNLGGDHGYTF. The entire variable domain, with the rest obtained from reference TRBV30 and TRBJ1-2, is as follows: SQTIHQWPATLVQPVGSPLSLECTVEGTSNPNLYWYRQAAGRGLQLLFYSVGIGQISSEVPQNLSASRPQDRQFILSSKKLLLSDSGFYLCAWNLGGDHGYTFGSGTRLTVV.

The CDR3 DNA sequence: TGTGCCATCAGTGACGGACAGGGTTGGGAGACCCAGTACTTC. Amino acid sequence: CAISDGQGWETQYF. V gene TRBV10-3 combines with J gene TRBJ2-5, with 8 bases that match TRBD1. Germline CDR1 is ENHRY and CDR2 is SYGVKD. This CDR3 has 14 amino acids. V gave up 3 bases and J gave up 5 bases; unmatched junction bases: 5.

This rearrangement joins TRBV18 to TRBJ1-1; D is possibly TRBD1 (5 bases). The CDR3 covers 15 residues. V gave up 1 base and J gave up 1 base, with 10 bases separating them. Germline V gene sequence: CDR1 KGHSH, CDR2 LQKENI. In DNA, the CDR3 is TGTGCCAGCTCACCACGAGGGGTCGGGAACACTGAAGCTTTCTTT. Amino acid sequence: CASSPRGVGNTEAFF.

The V call is TRBV5-1, the J call TRBJ2-5; no clear D. V lost 2 bases and J lost 3, with 11 bases in between. This CDR3 has 14 residues. CDR1 is SGHRS, CDR2 YFSETQ, per germline. The CDR3 DNA reads TGCGCCAGCAGCTTAATCGGCGGAGAAGAGACCCAGTACTTC. Translated, it gives CASSLIGGEETQYF.

This clone has just one count. The chain has TRBV7-3 and TRBJ2-7; perhaps TRBD2 as D (5 bases). Germline V gives CDR1 SGHTA, CDR2 FQGTGA. Trimming took 5 bases from V and 2 from J, leaving 13 bases between them. The CDR3 runs to 14 residues. The CDR3 DNA sequence: TGTGCCAGCAGCCCCCGGGGAGCTACCTACGAGCAGTACTTC. Amino acids: CASSPRGATYEQYF.

The V and J genes are TRBV30 and TRBJ2-3; D is uncertain. V gave up 2 bases and J gave up 5 bases, with 8 bases separating them. The germline V gene encodes CDR1 GTSNPN and CDR2 SVGIG (reference sequence). This CDR3 has 12 residues. For the CDR3, the DNA is TGTGCCTGGAGTCCCATATTAGATACGCAGTATTTT. Protein: CAWSPILDTQYF.

This clone was recorded once. The J gene is TRBJ1-1, the V gene TRBV7-9; 10 bases align to TRBD1. Germline trimming cut 1 base from V and 1 base from J; bases unmatched to any gene: 3. This CDR3 has 16 residues. CDR1 and CDR2 from the germline V gene are SEHNR and FQNEAQ (reference sequence). As DNA, the CDR3 is TGTGCCAGCAGCTTAGAGAGGACAGGGGGGAACACTGAAGCTTTCTTT. It specifies CASSLERTGGNTEAFF. Using reference TRBV7-9 and TRBJ1-1 for the parts outside the CDR3, the full variable domain is DTGVSQNPRHKITKRGQNVTFRCDPISEHNRLYWYRQTLGQGPEFLTYFQNEAQLEKSRLLSDRFSAERPKGSFSTLEIQRTEQGDSAMYLCASSLERTGGNTEAFFGQGTRLTVV.

The chain joins TRBV6-5 to TRBJ2-5; the D gene is possibly TRBD2 (5 bases). The CDR3 consists of 11 residues. V was cut by 6 bases and J by 5 bases, with 7 bases left in between. Germline assignment: CDR1 MNHEY and CDR2 SVGAGI. The DNA for the CDR3 is TGTGCCAGCAGGAGGGTGGAGACCCAGTACTTC. It is translated as CASRRVETQYF.

The chain links TRBV18 to TRBJ1-6, with D unclear. The CDR3 extends over 12 amino acids. CDR1 and CDR2 (germline): KGHSH, LQKENI. The germline V and J ends were trimmed by 10 bases and 0 bases, with 4 bases remaining between them. DNA of the CDR3: TGTGCCACCAGCTCCTATAATTCACCCCTCCACTTT. This translates into CATSSYNSPLHF.

This sequence joins TRBV5-1 and TRBJ2-2; tentatively, D is TRBD1 or TRBD2 (5 bases each). This CDR3 is built from 15 residues. Germline-derived CDR1 and CDR2 are SGHRS and YFSETQ. Trimming took 6 bases from V and 3 from J, leaving 15 bases between them. This CDR3 is CASTPLGDYTGELFF. In nucleotides, the CDR3 is TGCGCCAGCACCCCTTTGGGGGATTACACCGGGGAGCTGTTTTTT.

CDR3 nucleotides: TGTGCCAGTAGCGATTTGGCAGTCCTTCCTAGCAATCAGCCCCAGCATTTT. Translating gives CASSDLAVLPSNQPQHF. The chain has TRBV19 and TRBJ1-5, with D uncertain. Trimming stripped 6 bases from V and 0 bases from J, with 18 bases between. Germline V gene sequence: CDR1 LNHDA, CDR2 SQIVND (reference sequence). This CDR3 contains 17 residues.

The table lists this clone with a count of one. CDR3 bases: TGTGCCAGCAGCTTTGACAGGGGGACTGGCTACACCTTC. This sequence encodes CASSFDRGTGYTF. J is TRBJ1-2 and V is TRBV5-6; 9 bases match TRBD1. With V trimmed by 2 bases and J by 7 bases, 3 bases remained unmatched. The CDR3 runs 13 residues. Germline CDR1 is SGHDT and CDR2 is YYEEEE.

The gene calls are TRBV18 and TRBJ1-2; TRBD1 is a possible D gene (6 bases). The V end was cut by 3 bases, the J end by 3 bases, with 14 bases between. CDR1 KGHSH and CDR2 LQKENI come from the germline V gene. CDR3 length: 15 amino acids. The CDR3 loop reads CASSPDTGADYGYTF. In DNA form, the CDR3 reads TGTGCCAGCTCACCGGATACGGGGGCTGACTATGGCTACACCTTC. Supplemented by reference TRBV18 and TRBJ1-2, the full variable domain reads NAGVMQNPRHLVRRRGQEARLRCSPMKGHSHVYWYRQLPEEGLKFMVYLQKENIIDESGMPKERFSAEFPKEGPSILRIQQVVRGDSAAYFCASSPDTGADYGYTFGSGTRLTVV.